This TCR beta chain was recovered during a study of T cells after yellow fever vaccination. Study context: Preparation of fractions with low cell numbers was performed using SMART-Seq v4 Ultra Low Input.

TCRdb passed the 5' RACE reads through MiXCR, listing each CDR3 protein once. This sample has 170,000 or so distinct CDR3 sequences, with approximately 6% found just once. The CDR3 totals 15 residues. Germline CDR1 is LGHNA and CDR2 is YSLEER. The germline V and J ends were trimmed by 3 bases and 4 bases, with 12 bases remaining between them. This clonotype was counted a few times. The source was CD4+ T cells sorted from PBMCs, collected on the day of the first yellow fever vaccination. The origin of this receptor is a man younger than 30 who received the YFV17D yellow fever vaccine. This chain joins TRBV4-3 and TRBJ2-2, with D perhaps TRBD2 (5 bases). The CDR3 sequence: CASSQGSGSTGELFF. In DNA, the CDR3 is TGCGCCAGCAGCCAGGGATCGGGATCCACCGGGGAGCTGTTTTTT.